This T cell receptor beta chain stems from a study of T cell repertoires in ileal Crohn's disease. Per sample, 400 to 550 nanograms of biopsy DNA were TCRB immunosequenced. Clones were sequenced by immunoSEQ multiplex PCR, and TCRdb holds only the in-frame ones, with some missing. The repertoire holds 6,500 to 7,000 clones, with 75% to 85% as singletons. Study-wide results and limits: Clonality above 26.8% at surgery always came with endoscopic recurrence.

Regarding this clone: Its antigen is unknown.

Input material: ileal tissue. This sequence was found in an adult with Crohn's disease.

CDR3 bases: TGCAGCGTTATAAGCGTCTACGAGCAGTACTTC. As protein: CSVISVYEQYF. The chain carries TRBV29-1 and TRBJ2-7; no firm D call. CDR1 SQVTM and CDR2 ANQGSEA come from the germline V gene. There are 11 residues in the CDR3. V lost 5 bases to trimming and J lost 3 bases, with 8 bases between them.